Listed here are 9 T cell receptor beta chains from one sample, sequenced in a study of T cell responses to AZD1222 COVID-19 vaccine. Some clones are missing from TCRdb's copy, which holds only in-frame ones; the method was immunoSEQ multiplex PCR. This sample has 150,000 to 200,000 clones, with 94% found just once. The source material was peripheral blood, sampled 28 days after the second AZD1222 dose. These receptors were taken from an adult who received the AZD1222 COVID-19 vaccine.

This chain connects TRBV24-1 to TRBJ2-2, with TRBD1 as a possible D gene (5 bases). V lost 2 bases and J lost 2, with 11 bases in between. The CDR3 sequence is 16 residues long. CDR1 KGHDR and CDR2 SFDVKD come from the germline V gene. Written as DNA, the CDR3 is TGTGCCACCAGTGATTACGGACACGGTAACACCGGGGAGCTGTTTTTT. Translation: CATSDYGHGNTGELFF.

This clone has just a few counts. This chain connects TRBV7-9 to TRBJ2-7, with TRBD1 matching over 9 bases. The CDR3 has 15 amino acids. The V gene's germline CDR1 is SEHNR and CDR2 FQNEAQ (reference sequence). After removal of 6 bases from V and 0 bases from J, the junction contained 6 bases not matched to a gene. Here the CDR3 reads CASRSGTGYSYEQYF. In DNA form, the CDR3 reads TGTGCCAGCAGATCCGGGACAGGGTACTCCTACGAGCAGTACTTC.

This clone is a singleton in its sample. The rearrangement links TRBV11-2 to TRBJ2-5, with TRBD2 matching over 9 bases. V lost 1 base and J lost 2; bases outside the gene matches: 8. The CDR3 runs to 17 residues. Looked up from germline, CDR1 is SGHAT and CDR2 is FQNNGV. The CDR3 DNA sequence: TGTGCCAGCAGCTTAGGGGGACTAGCTCAGCGGCAAGAGACCCAGTACTTC. It is translated as CASSLGGLAQRQETQYF.

The chain recombines TRBV4-1 with TRBJ2-1; D gene uncertain. The CDR3 contains 14 residues. The V end was cut by 1 base, the J end by 0 bases, with 4 bases between. Germline CDR1 and CDR2: MGHRA and YSYEKL. The CDR3 region is CASSQGSSYNEQFF. The CDR3 nucleotides read TGCGCCAGCAGCCAAGGTTCCTCCTACAATGAGCAGTTCTTC.

This chain connects TRBV7-6 to TRBJ2-1, with a weak D call TRBD2 (6 bases). From germline, CDR1 is SGHVS and CDR2 FNYEAQ. This CDR3 is built from 16 residues. Trimming removed 4 bases at V and 3 bases at J, with 16 bases between. As DNA, the CDR3 is TGTGCCAGCAGCTCCGAGACTAGGCGGTACTACAATGAGCAGTTCTTC. This gives the protein CASSSETRRYYNEQFF.

This sequence joins TRBV7-2 and TRBJ2-7, with D hard to call. The CDR3 is 14 amino acids. CDR1 and CDR2 (germline): SGHTA, FQGNSA. Trimming pared 4 bases from V and 0 bases from J, leaving 10 bases between. The CDR3 reads CASSSNRASYEQYF. CDR3 nucleotide sequence: TGTGCCAGCAGCTCCAACCGGGCCTCCTACGAGCAGTACTTC.

This chain uses TRBV19 with TRBJ1-2; TRBD1 might be the D (6 bases). The CDR3 is 17 amino acids. The V gene's germline CDR1 is LNHDA and CDR2 SQIVND (reference sequence). The V end was cut by 6 bases, the J end by 2 bases, with 22 bases between. CDR3 coding DNA: TGTGCCAGTAGCCCGGGACAAGGATTAGCCCTAAACTATGGCTACACCTTC. This gives the protein CASSPGQGLALNYGYTF.

The V call is TRBV11-3, the J call TRBJ1-2, with 7 bases fitting TRBD1. The CDR3 runs 13 residues. Germline CDR1 reads SGHNT; CDR2 reads YENEEA. V lost 5 bases to trimming and J lost 8 bases; unmatched junction nucleotides: 8. DNA for the CDR3: TGTGCCAGCAGCCGAGGGGGCGGCGGCGGCTACACCTTC. Protein product: CASSRGGGGGYTF.

This rearrangement joins TRBV3-1 (or the pseudogene TRBV3-2) to TRBJ2-5, with D perhaps TRBD2 (6 bases). The CDR3 is 15 residues long. V was clipped by 5 bases and J by 5 bases, with 18 bases between them. CDR1 and CDR2 (germline): LGHDT, YNNKEL (reference sequence). Written as DNA, the CDR3 is TGTGCCAGCAGCGCTTATAGCGGTCCTTGGGAGACCCAGTACTTC. This sequence encodes CASSAYSGPWETQYF.